These 9 T cell receptor beta chains were sequenced from one sample in a study of blood T cell repertoires in COVID-19. The repertoire was sequenced with immunoSEQ multiplex PCR; TCRdb's copy has only in-frame clones and lacks some. The top ten clones hold 15% to 20% of a sample with 150,000 to 200,000 clones, roughly nine tenths of them seen once. The source material was peripheral blood. These receptors were obtained from a man aged 60-69 years with active or convalescent COVID-19.

This sequence joins TRBV19 and TRBJ2-7, with D possibly TRBD2 on 7 matching bases. The CDR3 totals 15 residues. The V end was cut by 3 bases, the J end by 4 bases, with 16 bases between. Germline V gene lookup returns CDR1 LNHDA and CDR2 SQIVND (reference sequence). This CDR3 is CASSIRQRGGYEQYF. For the CDR3, the DNA is TGTGCCAGTAGTATTCGCCAGAGGGGGGGTTACGAGCAGTACTTC.

The chain recombines TRBV29-1 with TRBJ2-1, with 8 bases fitting TRBD1. CDR3 size: 18 residues. Unmatched junction bases numbered 18, after V lost 6 bases and J lost 2 bases. The V gene's germline CDR1 is SQVTM and CDR2 ANQGSEA. CDR3 protein: CSVPSRGPYLPAYNEQFF. The CDR3 DNA reads TGCAGCGTGCCGTCCAGGGGGCCATACTTACCCGCCTACAATGAGCAGTTCTTC.

V usage is TRBV10-3 and J usage is TRBJ1-2, with D possibly matching TRBD1 (6 bases). The CDR3 extends over 12 amino acids. V was cut by 4 bases and J by 5 bases, with 8 bases left in between. Germline-derived CDR1 and CDR2 are ENHRY and SYGVKD. The CDR3 here is CAISGDTYGYTF. CDR3 coding DNA: TGTGCCATCAGTGGGGACACGTATGGCTACACCTTC.

Here the CDR3 DNA reads TGTGCCAGCGGGACTAGCGGGAGGTATACGCAGTATTTT. Translation: CASGTSGRYTQYF. The chain combines TRBV6-5 with TRBJ2-3; 15 nucleotides align to TRBD2. CDR3 length equals 13 residues. The V and J ends lost 8 bases and 7 bases, in that order; junction bases with no gene match: 1. Germline CDR1 reads MNHEY; CDR2 reads SVGAGI.

The chain recombines TRBV5-4 with TRBJ2-1, with D tentatively TRBD2 (6 bases). This CDR3 contains 14 residues. V dropped 4 bases and J dropped 2 bases, with 10 bases sitting between them. Germline V CDR1 and CDR2: SGHNT, YYREEE (reference sequence). The CDR3 here is CASSPREPYNEQFF. The CDR3, as DNA: TGTGCCAGCAGCCCTCGGGAGCCCTACAATGAGCAGTTCTTC. Combining the CDR3 with reference TRBV5-4 and TRBJ2-1 gives the whole variable domain ETGVTQSPTHLIKTRGQQVTLRCSSQSGHNTVSWYQQALGQGPQFIFQYYREEENGRGNFPPRFSGLQFPNYSSELNVNALELDDSALYLCASSPREPYNEQFFGPGTRLTVL.

J is TRBJ1-2 and V is TRBV7-6, with 8 positions matching TRBD1. Trimming at V came to 1 base and at J to 4 bases, leaving 11 bases not matched to a gene. The germline V gene has CDR1 SGHVS and CDR2 FNYEAQ. The CDR3 consists of 17 residues. CDR3 nucleotides: TGTGCCAGCAGCTTAGGATTCCCGGGACAGGCGTCCTATGGCTACACCTTC. Its translation: CASSLGFPGQASYGYTF.

The chain carries TRBV29-1 and TRBJ2-7, with TRBD1 matching 11 bases. The CDR3 is made up of 13 amino acids. The V gene's germline CDR1 is SQVTM and CDR2 ANQGSEA. V lost 3 bases to trimming and J lost 7 bases; unmatched junction nucleotides: 5. Here the CDR3 DNA reads TGCAGCGTTGAGGGACAGGGGGTGGGGGAGCAGTACTTC. Translation: CSVEGQGVGEQYF.

The rearrangement joins TRBV5-1 to TRBJ2-7; 7 bases agree with TRBD2. V dropped 4 bases and J dropped 2; count of bases not matched to a gene: 9. The CDR3 runs to 15 residues. Per germline, CDR1 SGHRS and CDR2 YFSETQ. The CDR3 protein is CASSITSVQTYEQYF. DNA of the CDR3: TGCGCCAGCAGCATAACTAGCGTACAAACCTACGAGCAGTACTTC. Together with reference TRBV5-1 and TRBJ2-7, the CDR3 gives the full variable domain: KAGVTQTPRYLIKTRGQQVTLSCSPISGHRSVSWYQQTPGQGLQFLFEYFSETQRNKGNFPGRFSGRQFSNSRSEMNVSTLELGDSALYLCASSITSVQTYEQYFGPGTRLTVT.

The CDR3 reads CATSEPSTGFNQPQHF. The CDR3 coding sequence is TGTGCCACCAGTGAACCTTCGACAGGTTTCAATCAGCCCCAGCATTTT. This chain links TRBV24-1 with TRBJ1-5; D is perhaps TRBD1 (6 bases). From germline, CDR1 is KGHDR and CDR2 SFDVKD. The CDR3 totals 16 residues. The V and J ends lost 4 bases and 3 bases respectively, with 15 bases between them.